This T cell receptor (beta chain) came from a study of T-cell reconstitution after alpha-beta-depleted transplantation in children. Germline V CDR1 and CDR2: MNHEY, SMNVEV (reference sequence). CDR3 size: 14 residues. The V and J ends lost 3 bases and 0 bases respectively, with 6 bases between them. Unique molecular identifiers featured in how the TCRbeta library was prepared. TCRdb ran MiXCR on the PCR reads and lists one entry per CDR3 protein. Found here are more than 550,000 distinct CDR3 sequences, about 11% of them singletons; the top ten hold less than 4.5%. This clonotype was observed at least ten times.

The V gene is TRBV27, the J gene TRBJ1-5; D ambiguous. Sequencing was performed on PBMCs from the stem cell graft donor, taken from the stem cell graft. This TCR was recovered from a human donor who donated a stem cell graft to a child with acute myeloid leukemia. For the CDR3, the DNA is TGTGCCAGCAGTTTTCAGGATAGCAATCAGCCCCAGCATTTT. Translation gives CASSFQDSNQPQHF.